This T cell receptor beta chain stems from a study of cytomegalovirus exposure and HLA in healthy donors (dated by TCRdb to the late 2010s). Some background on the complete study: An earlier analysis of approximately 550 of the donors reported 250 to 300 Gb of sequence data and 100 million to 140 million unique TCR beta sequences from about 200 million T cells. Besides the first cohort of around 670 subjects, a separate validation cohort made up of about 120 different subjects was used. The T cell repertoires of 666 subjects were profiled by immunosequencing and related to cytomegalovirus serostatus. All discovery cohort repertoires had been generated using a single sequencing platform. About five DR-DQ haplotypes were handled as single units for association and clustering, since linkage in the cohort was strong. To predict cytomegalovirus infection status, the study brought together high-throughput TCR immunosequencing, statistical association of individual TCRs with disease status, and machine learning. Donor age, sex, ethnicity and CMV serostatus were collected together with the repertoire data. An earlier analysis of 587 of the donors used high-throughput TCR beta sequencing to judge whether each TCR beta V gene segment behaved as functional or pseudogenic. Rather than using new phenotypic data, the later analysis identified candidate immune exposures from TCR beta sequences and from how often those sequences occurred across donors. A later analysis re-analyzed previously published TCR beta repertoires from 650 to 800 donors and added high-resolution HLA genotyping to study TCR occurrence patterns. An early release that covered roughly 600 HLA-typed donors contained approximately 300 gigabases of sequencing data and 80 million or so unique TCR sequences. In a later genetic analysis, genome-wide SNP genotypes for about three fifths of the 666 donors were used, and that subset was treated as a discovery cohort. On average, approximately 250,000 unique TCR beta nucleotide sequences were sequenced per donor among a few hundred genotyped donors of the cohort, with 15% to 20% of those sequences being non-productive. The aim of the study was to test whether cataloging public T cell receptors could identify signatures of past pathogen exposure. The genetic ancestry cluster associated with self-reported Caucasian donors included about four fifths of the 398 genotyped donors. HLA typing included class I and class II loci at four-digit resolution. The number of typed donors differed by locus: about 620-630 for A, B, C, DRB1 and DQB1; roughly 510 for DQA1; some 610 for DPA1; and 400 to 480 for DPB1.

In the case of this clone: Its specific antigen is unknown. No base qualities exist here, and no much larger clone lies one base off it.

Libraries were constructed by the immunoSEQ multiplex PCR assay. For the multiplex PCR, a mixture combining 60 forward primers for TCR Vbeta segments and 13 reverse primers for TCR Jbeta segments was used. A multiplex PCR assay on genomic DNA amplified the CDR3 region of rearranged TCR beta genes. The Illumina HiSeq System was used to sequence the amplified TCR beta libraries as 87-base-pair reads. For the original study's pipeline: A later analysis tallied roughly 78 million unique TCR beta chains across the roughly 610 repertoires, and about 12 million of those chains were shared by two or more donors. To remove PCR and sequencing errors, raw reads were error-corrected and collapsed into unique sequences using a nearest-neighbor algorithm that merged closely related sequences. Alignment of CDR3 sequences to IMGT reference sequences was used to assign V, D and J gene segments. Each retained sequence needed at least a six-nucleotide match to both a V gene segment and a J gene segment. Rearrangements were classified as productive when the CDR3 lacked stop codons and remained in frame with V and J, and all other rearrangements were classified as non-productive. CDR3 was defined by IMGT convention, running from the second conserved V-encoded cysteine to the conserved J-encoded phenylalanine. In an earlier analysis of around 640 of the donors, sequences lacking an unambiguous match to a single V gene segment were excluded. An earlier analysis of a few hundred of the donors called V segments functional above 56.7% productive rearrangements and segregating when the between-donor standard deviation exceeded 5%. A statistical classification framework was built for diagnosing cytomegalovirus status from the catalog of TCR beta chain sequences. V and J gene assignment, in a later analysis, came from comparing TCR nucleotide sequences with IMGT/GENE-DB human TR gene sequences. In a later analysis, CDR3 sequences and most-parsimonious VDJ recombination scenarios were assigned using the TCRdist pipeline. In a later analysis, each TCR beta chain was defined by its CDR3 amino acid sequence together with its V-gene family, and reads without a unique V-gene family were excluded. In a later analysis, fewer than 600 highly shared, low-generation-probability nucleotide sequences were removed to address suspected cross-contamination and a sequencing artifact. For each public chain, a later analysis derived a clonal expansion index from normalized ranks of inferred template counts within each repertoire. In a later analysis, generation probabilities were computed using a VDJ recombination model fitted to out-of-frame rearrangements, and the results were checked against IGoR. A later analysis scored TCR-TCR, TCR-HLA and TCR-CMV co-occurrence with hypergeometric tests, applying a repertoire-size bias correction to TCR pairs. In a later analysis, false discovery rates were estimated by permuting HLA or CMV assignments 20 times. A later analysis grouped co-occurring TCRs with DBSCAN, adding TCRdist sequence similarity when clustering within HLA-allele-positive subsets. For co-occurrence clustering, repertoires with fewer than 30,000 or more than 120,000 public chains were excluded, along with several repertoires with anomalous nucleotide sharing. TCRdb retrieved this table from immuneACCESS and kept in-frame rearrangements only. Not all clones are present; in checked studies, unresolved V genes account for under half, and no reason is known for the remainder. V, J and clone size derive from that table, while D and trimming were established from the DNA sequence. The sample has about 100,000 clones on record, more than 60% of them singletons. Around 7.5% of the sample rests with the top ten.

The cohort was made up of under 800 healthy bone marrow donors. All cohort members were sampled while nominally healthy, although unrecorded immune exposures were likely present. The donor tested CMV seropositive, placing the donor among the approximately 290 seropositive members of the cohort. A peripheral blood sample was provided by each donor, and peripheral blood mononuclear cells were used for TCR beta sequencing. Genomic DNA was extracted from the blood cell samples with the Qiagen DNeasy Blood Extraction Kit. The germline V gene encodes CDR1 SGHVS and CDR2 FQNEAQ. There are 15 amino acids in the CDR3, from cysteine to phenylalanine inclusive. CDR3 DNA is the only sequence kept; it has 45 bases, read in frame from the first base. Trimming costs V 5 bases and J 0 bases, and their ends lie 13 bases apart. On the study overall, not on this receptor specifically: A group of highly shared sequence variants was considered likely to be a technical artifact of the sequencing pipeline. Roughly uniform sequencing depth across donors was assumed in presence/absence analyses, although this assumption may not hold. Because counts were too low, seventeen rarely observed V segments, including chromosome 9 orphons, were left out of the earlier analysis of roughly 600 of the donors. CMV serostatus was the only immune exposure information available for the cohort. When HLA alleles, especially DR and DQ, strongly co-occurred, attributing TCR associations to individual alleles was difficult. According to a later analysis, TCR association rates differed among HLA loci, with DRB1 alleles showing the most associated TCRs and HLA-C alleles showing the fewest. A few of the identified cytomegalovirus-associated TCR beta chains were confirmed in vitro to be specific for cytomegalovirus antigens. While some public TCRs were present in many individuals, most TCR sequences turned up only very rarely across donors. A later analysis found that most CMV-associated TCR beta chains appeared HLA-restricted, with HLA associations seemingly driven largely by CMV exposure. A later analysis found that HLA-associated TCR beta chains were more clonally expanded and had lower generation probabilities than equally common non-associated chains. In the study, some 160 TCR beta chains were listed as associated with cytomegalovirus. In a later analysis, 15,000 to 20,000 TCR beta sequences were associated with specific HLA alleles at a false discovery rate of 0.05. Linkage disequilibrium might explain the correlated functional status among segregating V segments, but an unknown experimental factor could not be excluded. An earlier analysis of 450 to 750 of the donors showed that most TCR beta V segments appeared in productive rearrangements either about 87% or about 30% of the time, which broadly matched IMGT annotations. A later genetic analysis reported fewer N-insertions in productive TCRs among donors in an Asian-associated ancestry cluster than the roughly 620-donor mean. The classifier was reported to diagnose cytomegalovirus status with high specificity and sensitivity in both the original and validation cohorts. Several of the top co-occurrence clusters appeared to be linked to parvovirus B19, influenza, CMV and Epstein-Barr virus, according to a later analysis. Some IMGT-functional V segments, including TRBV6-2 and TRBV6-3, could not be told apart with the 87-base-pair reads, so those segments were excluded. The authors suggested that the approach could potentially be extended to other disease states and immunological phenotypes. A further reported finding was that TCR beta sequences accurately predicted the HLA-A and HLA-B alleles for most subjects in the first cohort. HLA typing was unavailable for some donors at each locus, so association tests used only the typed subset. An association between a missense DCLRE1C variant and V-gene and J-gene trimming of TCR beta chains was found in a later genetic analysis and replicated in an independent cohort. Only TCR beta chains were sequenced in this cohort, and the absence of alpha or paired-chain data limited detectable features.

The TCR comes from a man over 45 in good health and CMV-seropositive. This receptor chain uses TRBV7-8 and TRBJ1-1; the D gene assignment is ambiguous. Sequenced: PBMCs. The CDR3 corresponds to CASSQHGQVNTEAFF. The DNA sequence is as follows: TGTGCCAGCAGCCAACATGGTCAGGTGAACACTGAAGCTTTCTTT.